A selection of T cell receptor beta chains follows, all from one sample in a study of cytomegalovirus exposure and HLA in healthy donors. Using immunoSEQ multiplex PCR, the repertoire was profiled, and TCRdb retains in-frame clones only, with some absent. The sample has 150,000 to 200,000 clones, 86% seen once; the top ten hold 5% to 7%. The sample comprised PBMCs. The receptors were gathered from a young woman in good health and CMV-seronegative. CDR3s include the opening cysteine and the closing phenylalanine or tryptophan. D genes are given only for firm matches. Only some rows state a clone size, as once, few, many or a class for expanded clones.

>NA|NA|TRBV7-9|13|TRBJ1-2
CASSLVLENGYTF
TGTGCCAGCAGCTTAGTGCTGGAGAACGGCTACACCTTC
>few|TRBD1|TRBV5-8|13|TRBJ1-5
CASSATGNQPQHF
TGTGCCAGCAGCGCGACAGGGAATCAGCCCCAGCATTTT
>NA|NA|TRBV28|14|TRBJ1-1
CASRLAGMNTEAFF
TGTGCCAGCAGGTTGGCGGGGATGAACACTGAAGCTTTCTTT
>NA|NA|TRBV28|15|TRBJ1-5
CASSKEDGFNQPQHF
TGTGCCAGCAGTAAAGAAGACGGATTCAATCAGCCCCAGCATTTT
>NA|TRBD1|TRBV27|15|TRBJ2-2
CASSLRRRGQRELFF
TGTGCCAGCAGTTTACGCCGCCGGGGACAGCGGGAGCTGTTTTTT
>NA|NA|TRBV27|14|TRBJ2-7
CASSLSRNHYEQYF
TGTGCCAGCAGTTTATCACGGAACCACTACGAGCAGTACTTC
>NA|NA|TRBV9|16|TRBJ2-7
CASSVAPQGSSYEQYF
TGTGCCAGCAGCGTAGCTCCCCAGGGGAGCTCCTACGAGCAGTACTTC
>NA|NA|TRBV28|14|TRBJ2-2
CASSSLDITGELFF
TGTGCCAGCAGTTCTTTGGACATCACCGGGGAGCTGTTTTTT
>NA|NA|TRBV5-1|13|TRBJ2-7
CASSLGDMPEQYF
TGCGCCAGCAGCTTGGGTGACATGCCCGAGCAGTACTTC
>NA|TRBD2|TRBV6-4|14|TRBJ2-1
CASSVGLAGYEQFF
TGTGCCAGCAGTGTCGGACTAGCGGGATATGAGCAGTTCTTC
>NA|NA|TRBV7-6|17|TRBJ2-1
CASSFSPGTQRWGQQFF
TGTGCCAGCAGTTTTTCTCCCGGGACACAAAGATGGGGTCAGCAGTTCTTC
>NA|TRBD2|TRBV27|15|TRBJ2-1
CASSFLAGGYNEQFF
TGTGCCAGCAGTTTCTTAGCGGGAGGTTACAATGAGCAGTTCTTC
>NA|TRBD1|TRBV7-6|16|TRBJ1-3
CASSLYDRESGNTIYF
TGTGCCAGCAGCTTATACGACAGGGAATCTGGAAACACCATATATTTT
>NA|NA|TRBV7-6|13|TRBJ1-1
CASSFQGSTEAFF
TGTGCCAGCAGCTTCCAGGGCAGCACTGAAGCTTTCTTT
>NA|TRBD1|TRBV6-5|13|TRBJ2-5
CASSEGGGETQYF
TGTGCCAGCAGCGAAGGGGGCGGAGAGACCCAGTACTTC
>NA|TRBD2|TRBV10-3|14|TRBJ2-3
CAITPGGLPDTQYF
TGTGCCATCACCCCGGGGGGGCTCCCAGATACGCAGTATTTT
>NA|NA|TRBV19|14|TRBJ1-2
CASSIAGMGYGYTF
TGTGCCAGTAGTATAGCCGGGATGGGCTATGGCTACACCTTC
>NA|NA|TRBV2|12|TRBJ1-1
CASSGAEKGAFF
TGTGCCAGCAGTGGGGCGGAAAAGGGAGCTTTCTTT
>NA|TRBD1|TRBV9|15|TRBJ2-2
CASSPQGENTGELFF
TGTGCCAGCAGCCCTCAGGGGGAGAACACCGGGGAGCTGTTTTTT
>few|NA|TRBV28|12|TRBJ2-7
CASSPDEVEQYF
TGTGCCAGCAGTCCCGACGAAGTCGAGCAGTACTTC
>few|TRBD2|TRBV5-1|14|TRBJ2-7
CASSFGSGNYEQYF
TGCGCCAGCAGCTTCGGTAGCGGGAACTACGAGCAGTACTTC
>NA|NA|TRBV7-8|16|TRBJ1-5
CASSPSPGPSNQPQHF
TGTGCCAGCAGCCCAAGTCCAGGGCCAAGCAATCAGCCCCAGCATTTT
>NA|NA|TRBV27|13|TRBJ1-1
CASSLVRNTEAFF
TGTGCCAGCAGTTTAGTCAGGAACACTGAAGCTTTCTTT
>NA|NA|TRBV11-2|15|TRBJ2-7
CASSLYGAVSYEQYF
TGTGCCAGCAGCTTATACGGGGCAGTGTCCTACGAGCAGTACTTC
>NA|TRBD2|TRBV4-1|18|TRBJ2-6
CASSRGLAGVSGANVLTF
TGCGCCAGCAGCCGGGGACTAGCGGGAGTATCTGGGGCCAACGTCCTGACTTTC
>NA|TRBD1|TRBV27|14|TRBJ2-7
CASSLYRGAYEQYF
TGTGCCAGCAGTTTATACAGGGGCGCTTACGAGCAGTACTTC
>NA|TRBD2|TRBV5-4|14|TRBJ2-5
CASSQAGTGETQYF
TGTGCCAGCAGTCAAGCGGGAACGGGTGAGACCCAGTACTTC
>NA|TRBD2|TRBV5-1|16|TRBJ2-1
CASSLVPGLAANEQFF
TGCGCCAGCAGCTTAGTTCCGGGACTAGCGGCCAATGAGCAGTTCTTC
>NA|NA|TRBV4-1|16|TRBJ1-6
CASSPEPGRNNSPLHF
TGCGCCAGCAGCCCTGAACCAGGGAGGAATAATTCACCCCTCCACTTT
>NA|TRBD1|TRBV29-1|12|TRBJ1-2
CSVGDRAGGYTF
TGCAGCGTCGGGGACAGGGCGGGAGGCTACACCTTC
>NA|NA|TRBV28|14|TRBJ1-1
CASSSDMRNTEAFF
TGTGCCAGCAGTTCGGACATGCGGAACACTGAAGCTTTCTTT
>NA|NA|TRBV19|16|TRBJ1-2
CASSIGFSAESRGYTF
TGTGCCAGTAGTATTGGGTTCTCCGCGGAGTCAAGGGGCTACACCTTC
>NA|NA|TRBV5-4|13|TRBJ2-7
CASSWQGRHEQYF
TGTGCCAGCAGCTGGCAGGGGAGGCACGAGCAGTACTTC
>NA|NA|TRBV5-1|13|TRBJ1-2
CASSLRQNYGYTF
TGCGCCAGCAGCCTACGACAGAACTATGGCTACACCTTC
>NA|TRBD1|TRBV15|16|TRBJ2-7
CATSRARDRDIYEQYF
TGTGCCACCAGCAGAGCCCGGGACAGGGATATCTACGAGCAGTACTTC
>NA|TRBD1|TRBV5-1|13|TRBJ1-1
CASSVRRGQTSFF
TGCGCCAGCAGTGTGAGGAGGGGGCAGACAAGTTTCTTT
>NA|NA|TRBV19|12|TRBJ1-1
CASKFAGDKAFF
TGTGCCAGTAAGTTTGCCGGCGATAAGGCTTTCTTT
>NA|NA|TRBV4-2|14|TRBJ2-7
CASSLVGGYLEQYF
TGTGCCAGCAGCTTAGTAGGGGGATATCTCGAGCAGTACTTC
>NA|NA|TRBV7-2|14|TRBJ2-6
CASSRSPGANVLTF
TGTGCCAGCAGCAGATCACCTGGGGCCAACGTCCTGACTTTC
>NA|NA|TRBV2|18|TRBJ2-6
CASTALARENSGANVLTF
TGTGCCAGCACTGCCCTAGCCAGGGAAAATTCTGGGGCCAACGTCCTGACTTTC
>once|NA|TRBV27|13|TRBJ1-1
CASSLGMNTEAFF
TGTGCCAGCAGTTTGGGGATGAACACTGAAGCTTTCTTT
>NA|TRBD1|TRBV29-1|14|TRBJ1-2
CSVVDRGLDYGYTF
TGCAGCGTTGTAGACAGGGGGCTTGACTATGGCTACACCTTC
>NA|NA|TRBV7-8|16|TRBJ2-3
CASSLLGSELSDTQYF
TGTGCCAGCAGCTTATTGGGGAGCGAGCTCTCGGATACGCAGTATTTT
>once|TRBD1|TRBV7-8|20|TRBJ2-7
CASSPKPTGGSSASGYEQYF
TGTGCCAGCAGCCCCAAACCGACAGGGGGCTCCTCAGCAAGTGGCTACGAGCAGTACTTC
>few|TRBD1|TRBV28|16|TRBJ2-6
CASDRGGQGGANVLTF
TGTGCCAGCGACAGGGGCGGCCAAGGTGGGGCCAACGTCCTGACTTTC
>NA|NA|TRBV27|16|TRBJ2-7
CASSLSWREAANEQYF
TGTGCCAGCAGTTTATCCTGGCGGGAAGCGGCCAACGAGCAGTACTTC
>NA|TRBD2|TRBV6-4|17|TRBJ2-1
CASSDTFGAGAYNEQFF
TGTGCCAGCAGTGACACTTTCGGAGCGGGAGCGTACAATGAGCAGTTCTTC
>NA|TRBD2|TRBV4-2|16|TRBJ2-7
CASSQDGAGGLYEQYF
TGTGCCAGCAGCCAAGATGGGGCGGGGGGACTCTACGAGCAGTACTTC
>NA|NA|TRBV7-9|13|TRBJ2-1
CASTPGGPGEQFF
TGTGCCAGCACCCCTGGGGGCCCGGGTGAGCAGTTCTTC
>NA|TRBD1|TRBV15|15|TRBJ1-4
CATSRYRDRPEELFF
TGTGCCACCAGCAGATACCGGGACAGACCCGAGGAACTGTTTTTT
>NA|NA|TRBV5-1|12|TRBJ2-7
CASSLGWREQYF
TGCGCCAGCAGCCTGGGTTGGAGAGAGCAGTACTTC
>NA|NA|TRBV18|16|TRBJ1-5
CASSLWVTKNNQPQHF
TGTGCCAGCTCACTTTGGGTGACTAAAAACAATCAGCCCCAGCATTTT
>NA|TRBD1|TRBV5-4|15|TRBJ1-5
CASSLDRGENQPQHF
TGTGCCAGCAGCCTGGACAGGGGGGAGAATCAGCCCCAGCATTTT
>NA|TRBD2|TRBV27|16|TRBJ2-3
CASSPRLAGGTDTQYF
TGTGCCAGCAGTCCTAGACTAGCGGGGGGCACAGATACGCAGTATTTT
>NA|TRBD2|TRBV30|15|TRBJ2-3
CAWKTSESLTDTQYF
TGTGCCTGGAAAACTAGCGAGTCCCTGACAGATACGCAGTATTTT
>NA|NA|TRBV18|15|TRBJ1-5
CASSLGGGSNQPQHF
TGTGCCAGCTCACTCGGGGGCGGTAGCAATCAGCCCCAGCATTTT